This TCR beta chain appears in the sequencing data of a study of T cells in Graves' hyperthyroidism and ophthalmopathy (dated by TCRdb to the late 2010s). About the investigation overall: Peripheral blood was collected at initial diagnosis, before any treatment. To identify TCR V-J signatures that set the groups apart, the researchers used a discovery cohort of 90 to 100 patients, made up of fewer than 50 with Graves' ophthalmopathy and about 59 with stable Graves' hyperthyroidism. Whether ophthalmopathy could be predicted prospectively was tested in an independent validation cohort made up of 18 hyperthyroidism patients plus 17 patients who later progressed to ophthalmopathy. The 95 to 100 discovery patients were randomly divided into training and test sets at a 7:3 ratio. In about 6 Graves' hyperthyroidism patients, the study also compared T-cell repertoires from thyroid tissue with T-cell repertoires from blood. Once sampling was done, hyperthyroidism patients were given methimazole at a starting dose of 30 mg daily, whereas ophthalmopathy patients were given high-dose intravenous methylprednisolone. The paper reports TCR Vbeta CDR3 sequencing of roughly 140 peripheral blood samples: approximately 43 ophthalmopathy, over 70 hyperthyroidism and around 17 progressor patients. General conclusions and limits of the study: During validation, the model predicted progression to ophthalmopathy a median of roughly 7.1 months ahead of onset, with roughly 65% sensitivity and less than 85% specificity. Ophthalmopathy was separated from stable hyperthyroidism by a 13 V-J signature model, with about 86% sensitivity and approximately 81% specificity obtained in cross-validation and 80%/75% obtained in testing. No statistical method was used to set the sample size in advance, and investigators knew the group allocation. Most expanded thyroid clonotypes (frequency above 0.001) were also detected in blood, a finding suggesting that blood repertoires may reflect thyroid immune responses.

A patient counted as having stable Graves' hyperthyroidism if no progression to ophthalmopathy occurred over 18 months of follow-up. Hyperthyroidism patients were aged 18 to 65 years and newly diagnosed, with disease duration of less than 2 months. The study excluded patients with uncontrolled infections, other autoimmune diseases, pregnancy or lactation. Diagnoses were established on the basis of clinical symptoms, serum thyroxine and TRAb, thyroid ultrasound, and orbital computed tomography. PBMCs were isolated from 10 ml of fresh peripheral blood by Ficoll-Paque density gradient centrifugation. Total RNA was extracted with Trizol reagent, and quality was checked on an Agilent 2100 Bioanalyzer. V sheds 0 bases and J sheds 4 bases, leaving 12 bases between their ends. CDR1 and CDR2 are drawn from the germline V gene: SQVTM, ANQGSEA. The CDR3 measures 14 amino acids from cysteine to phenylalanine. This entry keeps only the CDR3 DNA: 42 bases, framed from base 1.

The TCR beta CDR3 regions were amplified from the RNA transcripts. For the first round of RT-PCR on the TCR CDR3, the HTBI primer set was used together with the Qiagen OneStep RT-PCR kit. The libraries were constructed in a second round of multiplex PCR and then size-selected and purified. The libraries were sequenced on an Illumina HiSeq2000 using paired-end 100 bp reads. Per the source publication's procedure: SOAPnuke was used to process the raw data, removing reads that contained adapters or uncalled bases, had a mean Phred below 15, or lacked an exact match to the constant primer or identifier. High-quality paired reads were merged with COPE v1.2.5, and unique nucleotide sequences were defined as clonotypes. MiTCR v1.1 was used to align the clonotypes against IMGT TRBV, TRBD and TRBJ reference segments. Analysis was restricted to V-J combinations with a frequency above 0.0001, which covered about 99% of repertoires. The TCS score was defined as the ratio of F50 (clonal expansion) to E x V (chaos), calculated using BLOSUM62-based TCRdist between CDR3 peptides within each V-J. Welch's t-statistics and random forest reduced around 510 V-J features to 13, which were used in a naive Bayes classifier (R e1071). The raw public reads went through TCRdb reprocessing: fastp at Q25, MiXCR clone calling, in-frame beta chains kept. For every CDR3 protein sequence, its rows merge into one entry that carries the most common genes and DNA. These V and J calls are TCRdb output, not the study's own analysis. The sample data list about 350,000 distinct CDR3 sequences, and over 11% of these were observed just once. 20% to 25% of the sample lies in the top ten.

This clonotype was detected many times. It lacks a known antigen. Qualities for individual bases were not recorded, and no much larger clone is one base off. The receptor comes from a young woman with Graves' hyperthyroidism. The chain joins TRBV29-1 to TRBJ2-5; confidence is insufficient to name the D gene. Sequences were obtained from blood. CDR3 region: CSVEERGKAETQYF. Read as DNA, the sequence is TGCAGCGTTGAAGAGCGCGGTAAGGCAGAGACCCAGTACTTC.